The next 10 T cell receptor beta chains were all read from a single sample in a study of response to subunit inactivated influenza vaccine. TCRdb ran MiXCR on the RT-PCR reads and lists one entry per CDR3 protein. The data show about 520,000 distinct CDR3 sequences, around 9.9% seen once. The material was PBMCs from blood, obtained 40 to 50 days after vaccination. The receptors derive from a man aged 50-59 years who received an inactivated influenza vaccine.

The rearrangement links TRBV5-6 to TRBJ1-1; D is unresolved. V shed 4 bases and J shed 3 bases, with 13 bases lying between them. Germline CDR1 SGHDT, CDR2 YYEEEE. The CDR3 loop spans 14 amino acids. The DNA for the CDR3 is TGTGCCAGCAGCCGGTTCGGGAAGGACACTGAAGCTTTCTTT. It yields the protein CASSRFGKDTEAFF.

This clonotype has just a few counts. This chain joins TRBV20-1 and TRBJ1-2; 7 bases fit TRBD1. Losses at the gene ends were 6 bases for V and 0 bases for J; bases not matched to a gene: 10. Looked up from germline, CDR1 is DFQATT and CDR2 is SNEGSKA (reference sequence). This CDR3 spans 15 amino acids. The CDR3 coding sequence is TGCAGTGCGAACCAGGGACAGCTGTCTAACTATGGCTACACCTTC. Its protein product is CSANQGQLSNYGYTF.

The chain is built from TRBV7-8 and TRBJ1-1; D uncertain. Germline CDR1 is SGHVS and CDR2 is FQNEAQ. With 3 bases removed from V and 5 bases from J, the gap between germline ends came to 13 bases. CDR3 length: 14 amino acids. Here the CDR3 reads CASSFPDLGTEAFF. CDR3 DNA sequence: TGTGCCAGCAGCTTCCCGGACCTAGGGACTGAAGCTTTCTTT.

V and J are TRBV5-1 and TRBJ1-1, with D possibly matching TRBD1 (5 bases). Between the trimmed V and J ends, which lost 2 bases and 1 base, there was a span of 9 bases. Germline CDR1 is SGHRS and CDR2 is YFSETQ. CDR3 length: 14 amino acids. CDR3 residues: CASSFAQGNTEAFF. CDR3 in DNA: TGCGCCAGCAGCTTCGCCCAGGGGAACACTGAAGCTTTCTTT.

The rearrangement links TRBV7-9 to TRBJ1-4, with TRBD1 identical over 9 bases. The CDR3 is made up of 15 amino acids. Trimming cost V 5 bases and J 7 bases; bases outside gene matches: 8. Germline-derived CDR1 and CDR2 are SEHNR and FQNEAQ (reference sequence). In nucleotides, the CDR3 is TGTGCCAGCAGCCCGGGGACAGGGAAAAGTGAAAAACTGTTTTTT. Translated: CASSPGTGKSEKLFF.

This clonotype was detected ten times or more. The chain joins TRBV4-3 to TRBJ2-2; D perhaps matches TRBD1 (6 bases). Deletions cut 3 bases from V and 1 base from J, with 15 bases between. Germline V lookup: CDR1 LGHNA, CDR2 YSLEER. The CDR3 has 17 amino acids. The CDR3 sequence: CASSHVTGMKNTGELFF. The CDR3 DNA reads TGCGCCAGCAGCCACGTGACAGGAATGAAGAACACCGGGGAGCTGTTTTTT.

V gene TRBV12-3 or TRBV12-4 combines with J gene TRBJ2-2, with 10 bases matching TRBD1. The CDR3 has 15 amino acids. The V and J ends lost 5 bases and 6 bases, in that order; junction bases with no gene match: 6. The DNA for the CDR3 is TGTGCCAGCAGTCTACGGGACAGGGGCGCCGGGGAGCTGTTTTTT. Protein: CASSLRDRGAGELFF.

A few counts support this clonotype. The genes are TRBV6-1 and TRBJ2-1, with 8 bases lining up with TRBD2. The CDR3 is 16 amino acids. V trimming: 2 bases; J trimming: 4 bases; junction bases outside the gene matches: 7. The V gene's germline CDR1 is MNHNS and CDR2 SASEGT. CDR3 residues: CASSESVAGQYNEQFF. The DNA for the CDR3 is TGTGCCAGCAGTGAATCCGTAGCGGGGCAGTACAATGAGCAGTTCTTC.

This chain's CDR3 is CATSRPGAETQYF. The CDR3 nucleotides read TGTGCCACCAGCAGACCTGGGGCAGAGACCCAGTACTTC. This rearrangement joins TRBV15 to TRBJ2-5; D might be TRBD1 (5 bases). The CDR3 covers 13 residues. The germline gives CDR1 LNHNV, CDR2 YYDKDF (reference sequence). V gave up 2 bases and J gave up 4 bases, with 8 bases separating them.

The table lists this clonotype with a few counts. The chain recombines TRBV7-9 with TRBJ2-2, with TRBD1 identical over 8 bases. Per germline, CDR1 SEHNR and CDR2 FQNEAQ (reference sequence). V gave up 5 bases and J gave up 5 bases; unmatched junction bases: 4. The CDR3 covers 14 residues. The CDR3 DNA reads TGTGCCAGCAGCATTGGGACAGGTACCGGGGAGCTGTTTTTT. Translating gives CASSIGTGTGELFF.